Detailed here is one TCR beta chain. The target antigen is unknown. This entry belongs to a study of cytomegalovirus exposure and HLA in healthy donors. Study-wide results and caveats: Later on, analysis showed that most CMV-associated TCR beta chains appeared to be HLA-restricted.

It was with 60 Vbeta and 13 Jbeta primers that the PCR ran. Generated by immunoSEQ multiplex PCR, the TCRdb table keeps only in-frame clones and is missing some. The sample yields around 160,000 clones, 78% seen once. CDR1 is LNHDA and CDR2 is SQIVND in the germline V gene (reference sequence). V lost 0 bases to trimming and J lost 4 bases, with 13 bases between them. There are 15 residues in the CDR3. The TCR comes from a man between 40 and 49 years old in good health and CMV-seropositive. The sequencing sample was made of PBMCs. The chain uses TRBV19 and TRBJ2-7, with D possibly matching TRBD2 (6 bases). The CDR3 DNA reads TGTGCCAGTAGTATAGAATCCAGCGGAGGGTACGAGCAGTACTTC. Amino acid sequence: CASSIESSGGYEQYF. Full variable domain (missing parts from reference TRBV19 and TRBJ2-7): DGGITQSPKYLFRKEGQNVTLSCEQNLNHDAMYWYRQDPGQGLRLIYYSQIVNDFQKGDIAEGYSVSREKKESFPLTVTSAQKNPTAFYLCASSIESSGGYEQYFGPGTRLTVT.